This TCR beta chain was recovered during a study of cytomegalovirus exposure and HLA in healthy donors. Study-wide findings and caveats: Across donors, sequencing depth was assumed by presence/absence analyses to be roughly uniform. More clonal expansion characterized HLA-associated TCR beta chains than equally common others in a later analysis.

In this sample, this clone turned up a few times. As yet, its antigen is unknown. A multiplex PCR was run with 60 Vbeta primers and 13 Jbeta primers. Method: immunoSEQ multiplex PCR; TCRdb's copy keeps in-frame clones and lacks some. The sample has around 170,000 clones; 79% are singletons. This TCR came from a woman aged 40 to 50 in good health and CMV-seronegative. Sequences were obtained from PBMCs.

The CDR3 sequence is CASRGQGAVGGELFF. CDR3 DNA sequence: TGTGCCAGCAGAGGACAGGGGGCAGTGGGCGGGGAGCTGTTTTTT. The rearrangement links TRBV6-5 to TRBJ2-2; TRBD1 matches at 11 bases. The CDR3 is 15 residues long. Germline V gene sequence: CDR1 MNHEY, CDR2 SVGAGI. V gave up 6 bases and J gave up 7 bases; unmatched junction bases: 7.